This paragraph covers one T cell receptor beta chain sequence. The target antigen is unknown. The data originate from a study of beta chain features in type 1 diabetes. The sequenced template was cDNA made from the entire isolated RNA. Naive, central memory and regulatory T cell samples yielded roughly 3.6 million reads on average. Sequencing used immunoSEQ multiplex PCR; TCRdb keeps in-frame clones, though not all of them. The data hold roughly 400,000 clones, with more than 12% observed a single time. Regarding the study as a whole: Shortening that was moderate but significant affected the TCRB CDR3s of Type 1 diabetes patients in all four CD4+ subsets.

J lost 3 bases, V lost 7 bases, and 9 bases had no gene match. Germline assignment: CDR1 SGHTA and CDR2 FQGNSA. The CDR3 has 16 residues. The TCR comes from a woman aged 18 to 35 in good health. The V and J genes are TRBV7-2 and TRBJ2-3, with TRBD2 matching 11 bases. The sample taken for sequencing was naive CD4+ T cells from blood. This CDR3 reads CASNWATSGSTDTQYF. The CDR3 DNA follows: TGTGCCAGCAACTGGGCCACTAGCGGGAGTACAGATACGCAGTATTTT.